This T cell receptor (beta chain) is drawn from a study of T cell repertoires in cytomegalovirus infection (dated by TCRdb to about 2019). With respect to the entire study: Peptide stimulations targeted recently identified HLA-C-restricted CMV epitopes, whose presentation resists viral immunomodulation, together with well-studied HLA-B-restricted epitopes. The HLA type of each donor mattered for the analysis, because public TCR beta signatures pointed to carriage of CMV infection along with the matching HLA type.

The intended sense of this specimen's treatment or condition label: in vitro stimulation with specific CMV peptide epitopes to enrich CMV-specific T cells. TCRdb shows the sequencer as Illumina HiSeq 1500. Using fastp trimming at Q25 and MiXCR clonotype assembly, TCRdb reanalyzed the public sequencing data and kept in-frame beta chains. Identical CDR3 protein sequences are pooled into one entry, listed with their most common genes and DNA. The sample table lists about 830,000 distinct CDR3 sequences, about 33% of them with a count of one. The ten largest account for about an eighth of the sample. Summary of the overall study and its limitations: In both this cohort and an independent cohort of approximately 350 donors, the cumulative frequency of public TCR beta family members distinguished carriers of CMV infection plus the relevant HLA type. In the ex vivo response, HLA-C-restricted CMV-specific TCR beta clonotypes were dominant, and in two of eight donors the single most frequent clonotype came from this HLA-C-restricted group.

As for this clonotype: Its antigen target is currently unknown. Per-base qualities were not stored, and no clone one base away is much larger.

CDR3 length: 17 amino acids, cysteine to phenylalanine. The entry retains the CDR3 DNA only, 51 bases that are in frame from base 1. The V end loses 0 bases and the J end loses 0 bases, and a stretch of 14 bases separates them. CDR1 is given as LGHNA and CDR2 as YNFKEQ, both from the germline V gene. The sample in question was cultured CD8+ T cells from PBMCs, obtained from culture after CMV antigen stimulation. The rearrangement combines TRBV4-2 with TRBJ1-1; possibly the D gene is TRBD1, per 6 matching bases. The source of this sequence is a human donor in good health (CMV status not recorded). Some clones in this sample may be carry-over from other donors' samples. The nucleotides read TGTGCCAGCAGCCAAGAAGGTGCAGGGGCCGTGAACACTGAAGCTTTCTTT. Translated, it gives CASSQEGAGAVNTEAFF.